Listed below are T cell receptor beta chains from one sample, sequenced in a study of T cell changes during pregnancy in multiple sclerosis. Data came from immunoSEQ multiplex PCR; TCRdb stores just in-frame clones and leaves some out. This table holds 99,000 or so clones, approximately 93% found once. The specimen was peripheral blood, collected after pregnancy. These receptors came from a female donor with multiple sclerosis, enrolled in a pregnancy study. The CDR3 runs from the conserved cysteine through the conserved F or W. D genes are given only for firm matches. Clone size is shown for a subset of rows, as once, few, many or a class of expanded clone.

V gene,J gene,clone size,D gene,CDR3 protein,CDR3 DNA
TRBV5-1,TRBJ2-1,-,TRBD2,CASSLSGTSFNEQFF,TGCGCCAGCAGCTTGAGCGGGACTAGCTTCAATGAGCAGTTCTTC
TRBV30,TRBJ2-7,-,-,CAWSSGKGYEQYF,TGTGCCTGGAGTTCAGGGAAGGGTTACGAGCAGTACTTC
TRBV5-1,TRBJ2-3,-,-,CASSFEVTSTDTQYF,TGCGCCAGCAGCTTTGAGGTCACAAGCACAGATACGCAGTATTTT
TRBV19,TRBJ2-1,-,TRBD2,CASSPTRLAGVSNEQFF,TGTGCCAGTAGTCCCACACGGCTAGCGGGAGTTTCCAATGAGCAGTTCTTC
TRBV9,TRBJ2-1,-,TRBD2,CASSVASGGVINEQFF,TGTGCCAGCAGCGTAGCTAGCGGAGGGGTTATTAATGAGCAGTTCTTC
TRBV19,TRBJ2-1,-,TRBD2,CASSILGLAGDYNEQFF,TGTGCCAGTAGTATCCTCGGACTAGCGGGAGACTACAATGAGCAGTTCTTC
TRBV18,TRBJ2-6,-,-,CASSVQGGRSGANVLTF,TGTGCCAGCTCCGTCCAGGGAGGTCGGTCTGGGGCCAACGTCCTGACTTTC
TRBV9,TRBJ2-7,-,TRBD2,CASSVGTSGFYEQYF,TGTGCCAGCAGCGTAGGGACTAGCGGGTTCTACGAGCAGTACTTC
TRBV5-4,TRBJ2-3,-,TRBD2,CASSFRRELRTDTQYF,TGTGCCAGCAGCTTCCGGCGGGAGCTCCGCACAGATACGCAGTATTTT
TRBV5-1,TRBJ2-1,-,TRBD2,CASSSPTSGSSKNEQFF,TGCGCCAGCAGCTCGCCTACTAGCGGGAGTTCGAAGAATGAGCAGTTCTTC
TRBV6-4,TRBJ2-1,few,TRBD2,CASSDRVAGGKDEQFF,TGTGCCAGCAGTGACCGGGTGGCGGGGGGTAAAGATGAGCAGTTCTTC
TRBV29-1,TRBJ1-5,-,TRBD1,CSVGEGGPQPQHF,TGCAGCGTGGGGGAAGGGGGCCCTCAGCCCCAGCATTTT
TRBV7-8,TRBJ1-1,-,-,CASSFNGRNTEAFF,TGTGCCAGCAGCTTTAATGGCAGGAACACTGAAGCTTTCTTT
TRBV2,TRBJ1-1,-,TRBD1,CASSEAGKDRRRTEAFF,TGTGCCAGCAGTGAAGCGGGGAAGGACAGGAGAAGGACTGAAGCTTTCTTT
TRBV5-1,TRBJ2-1,-,TRBD2,CASSLGPMGTNNEQFF,TGCGCCAGCAGCTTAGGGCCCATGGGGACTAACAATGAGCAGTTCTTC
TRBV7-9,TRBJ2-7,few,TRBD1,CASSRTGQGHEQYF,TGTGCCAGCAGCCGAACGGGACAGGGACACGAGCAGTACTTC
TRBV5-1,TRBJ1-1,-,TRBD1,CASSLGGTGGQAEAFF,TGCGCCAGCAGCTTGGGTGGGACAGGGGGACAAGCTGAAGCTTTCTTT
TRBV5-1,TRBJ2-7,-,TRBD2,CASSLMASGGEQYF,TGCGCCAGCAGCTTGATGGCTAGCGGGGGTGAGCAGTACTTC
TRBV11-1,TRBJ1-3,-,-,CASSPTGIGNTIYF,TGTGCCAGCAGCCCGACAGGAATTGGAAACACCATATATTTT
TRBV27,TRBJ2-7,-,-,CASSLGPYYEQYF,TGTGCCAGCAGTTTAGGCCCGTACTACGAGCAGTACTTC
TRBV4-1,TRBJ2-7,-,-,CASSQVSGFLSYEQYF,TGCGCCAGCAGCCAAGTTTCAGGATTCCTTTCCTACGAGCAGTACTTC
TRBV5-4,TRBJ2-7,-,-,CASSLGAVTYEQYF,TGTGCCAGCAGCTTGGGTGCGGTGACCTACGAGCAGTACTTC
TRBV11-2,TRBJ2-1,-,-,CASSLGREYNEQFF,TGTGCCAGCAGCTTGGGACGGGAGTATAATGAGCAGTTCTTC
TRBV10-1,TRBJ2-7,-,-,CASSERGGSYEQYF,TGCGCCAGCAGTGAACGAGGCGGTTCCTACGAGCAGTACTTC
TRBV7-9,TRBJ2-5,-,-,CASSLGELAQETQYF,TGTGCCAGCAGCTTAGGAGAACTAGCCCAAGAGACCCAGTACTTC
TRBV5-1,TRBJ1-4,medium-sized,TRBD1,CASSLTGGAEKLFF,TGCGCCAGCAGCTTGACAGGGGGCGCAGAAAAACTGTTTTTT
TRBV19,TRBJ2-1,-,-,CASSIKGRAGSHNEQFF,TGTGCCAGTAGTATAAAGGGGCGGGCGGGATCCCACAATGAGCAGTTCTTC
TRBV7-9,TRBJ2-7,-,-,CASSLFGTYEQYF,TGTGCCAGCAGCTTATTTGGCACCTACGAGCAGTACTTC
TRBV5-1,TRBJ2-5,once,-,CASSLIAGAGETQYF,TGCGCCAGCAGCTTAATCGCAGGGGCAGGGGAGACCCAGTACTTC
TRBV2,TRBJ1-5,few,-,CARGGAGNQPQHF,TGTGCCAGAGGAGGGGCAGGTAATCAGCCCCAGCATTTT
TRBV4-1,TRBJ2-5,-,TRBD1,CASSQGGTGVRETQYF,TGCGCCAGCAGCCAAGGTGGGACAGGAGTGCGAGAGACCCAGTACTTC
TRBV7-8,TRBJ2-2,few,-,CASSIRTAQNTGELFF,TGTGCCAGCAGCATACGGACAGCTCAAAACACCGGGGAGCTGTTTTTT
TRBV2,TRBJ2-3,-,TRBD2,CASSLGLAGRRDTQYF,TGTGCCAGCAGTCTCGGACTAGCGGGTAGAAGGGATACGCAGTATTTT
TRBV5-4,TRBJ2-7,-,TRBD1,CASSLAGGSVYEQYF,TGTGCCAGCAGCTTGGCAGGGGGCTCTGTTTACGAGCAGTACTTC
TRBV30,TRBJ1-1,-,-,CAWGEATGMNTEAFF,TGTGCCTGGGGTGAAGCCACAGGCATGAACACTGAAGCTTTCTTT
TRBV27,TRBJ2-7,-,-,CASSFGGYRIRSEQYF,TGTGCCAGCAGTTTCGGGGGATATCGGATAAGGAGCGAGCAGTACTTC
TRBV11-3,TRBJ1-4,-,-,CASSLGTHTQGINEKLFF,TGTGCCAGCAGCTTAGGCACACACACACAGGGAATCAATGAAAAACTGTTTTTT
TRBV28,TRBJ1-2,once,TRBD1,CASSMTGAGYTF,TGTGCCAGCAGTATGACAGGGGCCGGCTACACCTTC
TRBV7-2,TRBJ1-5,-,-,CASSGNRGNQPQHF,TGTGCCAGCAGCGGTAACAGGGGCAATCAGCCCCAGCATTTT
TRBV1,TRBJ2-1,once,-,CTSSQDKKVAGALYNEQFF,TGCACCAGCAGCCAAGATAAAAAAGTGGCGGGAGCCCTATACAATGAGCAGTTCTTC
TRBV19,TRBJ1-2,-,-,CASSIQGRGYTF,TGTGCCAGTAGTATCCAGGGGCGAGGCTACACCTTC
TRBV4-2,TRBJ2-3,-,-,CASSQDVMDTQYF,TGTGCCAGCAGCCAAGATGTAATGGATACGCAGTATTTT
TRBV7-2,TRBJ2-5,-,TRBD2,CASSLTSVTETQYF,TGTGCCAGCAGCTTAACTAGCGTGACGGAGACCCAGTACTTC
TRBV6-1,TRBJ2-5,-,-,CASSERGMVPWEETQYF,TGTGCCAGCAGTGAACGGGGTATGGTACCTTGGGAGGAGACCCAGTACTTC
TRBV5-4,TRBJ2-1,-,TRBD2,CASSRTSNEQFF,TGTGCCAGCAGCCGGACTAGCAATGAGCAGTTCTTC